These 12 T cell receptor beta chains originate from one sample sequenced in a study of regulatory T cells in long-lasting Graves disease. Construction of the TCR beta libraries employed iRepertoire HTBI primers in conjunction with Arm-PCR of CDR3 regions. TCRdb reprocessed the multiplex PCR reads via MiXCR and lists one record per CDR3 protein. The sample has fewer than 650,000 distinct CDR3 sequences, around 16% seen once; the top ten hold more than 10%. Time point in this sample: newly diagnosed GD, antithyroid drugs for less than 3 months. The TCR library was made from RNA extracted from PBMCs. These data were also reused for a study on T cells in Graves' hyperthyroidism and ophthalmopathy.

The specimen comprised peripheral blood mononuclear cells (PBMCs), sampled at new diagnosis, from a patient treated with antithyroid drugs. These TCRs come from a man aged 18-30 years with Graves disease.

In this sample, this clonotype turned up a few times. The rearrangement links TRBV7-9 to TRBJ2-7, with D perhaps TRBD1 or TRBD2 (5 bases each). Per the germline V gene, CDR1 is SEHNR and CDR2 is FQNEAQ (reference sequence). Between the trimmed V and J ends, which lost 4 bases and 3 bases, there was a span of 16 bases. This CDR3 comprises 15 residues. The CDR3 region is CASSSGAGMSYEQYF. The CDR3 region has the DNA TGTGCCAGCAGCTCCGGGGCCGGGATGAGCTACGAGCAGTACTTC.

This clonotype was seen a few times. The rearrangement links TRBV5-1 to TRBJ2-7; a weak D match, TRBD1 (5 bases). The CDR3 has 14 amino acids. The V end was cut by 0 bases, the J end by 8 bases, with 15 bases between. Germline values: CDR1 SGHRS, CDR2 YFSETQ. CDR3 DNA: TGCGCCAGCAGCTTGGCCACGACAGACGTTCAGCAGTACTTC. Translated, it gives CASSLATTDVQQYF.

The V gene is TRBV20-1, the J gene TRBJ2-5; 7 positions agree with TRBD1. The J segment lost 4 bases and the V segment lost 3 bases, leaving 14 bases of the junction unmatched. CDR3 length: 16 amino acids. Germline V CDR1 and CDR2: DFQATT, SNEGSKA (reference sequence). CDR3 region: CSASLKGASLRETQYF. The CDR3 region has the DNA TGCAGTGCTAGTTTAAAGGGGGCTAGTCTTAGAGAGACCCAGTACTTC.

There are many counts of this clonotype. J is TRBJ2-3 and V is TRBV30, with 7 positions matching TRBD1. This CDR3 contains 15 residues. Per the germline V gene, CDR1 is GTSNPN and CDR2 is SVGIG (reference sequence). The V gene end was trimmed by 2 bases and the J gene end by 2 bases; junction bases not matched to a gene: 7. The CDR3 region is CAWSITGVNTDTQYF. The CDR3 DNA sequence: TGTGCCTGGAGTATAACAGGGGTTAACACAGATACGCAGTATTTT.

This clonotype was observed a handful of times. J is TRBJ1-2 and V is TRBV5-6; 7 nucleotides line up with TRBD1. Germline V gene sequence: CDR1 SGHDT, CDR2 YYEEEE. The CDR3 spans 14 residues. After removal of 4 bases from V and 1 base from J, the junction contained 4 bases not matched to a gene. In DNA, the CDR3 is TGTGCCAGCAGCCCGACAGGGATTAACTATGGCTACACCTTC. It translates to CASSPTGINYGYTF.

The CDR3 sequence is CAWNQNQNTEAFF. DNA of the CDR3: TGTGCCTGGAACCAGAATCAGAACACTGAAGCTTTCTTT. J is TRBJ1-1 and V is TRBV30; the D is unclear. CDR3 length: 13 amino acids. Germline V CDR1 and CDR2: GTSNPN, SVGIG (reference sequence). V lost 4 bases to trimming and J lost 1 base, with 10 bases between them.

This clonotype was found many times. DNA of the CDR3: TGCAGTGCTAGAGATCCCCGCAGTAGCGGGGTTTACGAGCAGTACTTC. As protein: CSARDPRSSGVYEQYF. This chain links TRBV20-1 with TRBJ2-7, with 8 bases that match TRBD2. The CDR3 sequence is 16 residues long. The germline gives CDR1 DFQATT, CDR2 SNEGSKA (reference sequence). Unmatched junction bases numbered 11, after V lost 0 bases and J lost 4 bases.

The CDR3 sequence: CASSLGRLAGGPQVNEQFF. The CDR3 DNA reads as TGTGCCAGCAGCTTAGGTCGTCTAGCGGGAGGGCCACAAGTAAATGAGCAGTTCTTC. V and J are TRBV11-3 and TRBJ2-1, with TRBD2 matching over 12 bases. Looked up from germline, CDR1 is SGHNT and CDR2 is YENEEA. The ends lost 1 base at V and 7 bases at J; junction bases unmatched: 14. CDR3 length: 19 residues. The full variable domain, its missing parts supplied by reference TRBV11-3 and TRBJ2-1, is EAGVVQSPRYKIIEKKQPVAFWCNPISGHNTLYWYLQNLGQGPELLIRYENEEAVDDSQLPKDRFSAERLKGVDSTLKIQPAELGDSAVYLCASSLGRLAGGPQVNEQFFGPGTRLTVL.

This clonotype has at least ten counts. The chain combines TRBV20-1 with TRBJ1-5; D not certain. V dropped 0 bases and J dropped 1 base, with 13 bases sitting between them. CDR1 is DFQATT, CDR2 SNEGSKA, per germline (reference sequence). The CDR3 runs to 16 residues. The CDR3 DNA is TGCAGTGCTAGAGACCCTACCGGAGGGAGCAATCAGCCCCAGCATTTT. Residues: CSARDPTGGSNQPQHF.

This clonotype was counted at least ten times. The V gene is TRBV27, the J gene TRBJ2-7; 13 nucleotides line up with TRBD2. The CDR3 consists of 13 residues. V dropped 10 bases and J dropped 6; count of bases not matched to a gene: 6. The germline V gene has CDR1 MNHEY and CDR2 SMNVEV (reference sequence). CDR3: CAIGLAGAAEQYF. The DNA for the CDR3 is TGTGCCATCGGACTAGCGGGAGCAGCCGAGCAGTACTTC.

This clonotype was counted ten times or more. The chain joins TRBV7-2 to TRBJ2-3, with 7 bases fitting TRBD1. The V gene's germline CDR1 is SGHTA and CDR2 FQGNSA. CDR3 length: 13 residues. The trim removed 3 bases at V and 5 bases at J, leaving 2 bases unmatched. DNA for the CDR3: TGTGCCAGCAGCTTCCCAGGGGGAGATACGCAGTATTTT. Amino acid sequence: CASSFPGGDTQYF.

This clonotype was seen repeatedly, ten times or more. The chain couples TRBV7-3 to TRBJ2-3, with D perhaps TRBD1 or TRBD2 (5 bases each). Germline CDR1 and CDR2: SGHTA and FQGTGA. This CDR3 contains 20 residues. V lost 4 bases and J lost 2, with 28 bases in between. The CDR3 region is CASSSPGRRPVRNITDTQYF. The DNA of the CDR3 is TGTGCCAGCAGCTCCCCGGGACGTAGGCCGGTCCGGAATATCACAGATACGCAGTATTTT.